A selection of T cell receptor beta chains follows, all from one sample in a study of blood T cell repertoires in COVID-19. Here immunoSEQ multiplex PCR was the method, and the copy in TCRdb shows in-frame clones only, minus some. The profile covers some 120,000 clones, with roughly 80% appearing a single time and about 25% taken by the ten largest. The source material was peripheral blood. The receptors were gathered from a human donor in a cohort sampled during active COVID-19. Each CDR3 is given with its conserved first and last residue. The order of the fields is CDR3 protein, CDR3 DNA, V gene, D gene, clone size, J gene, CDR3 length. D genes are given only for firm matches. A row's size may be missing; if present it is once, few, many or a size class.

CASSLRTGRSSYNEQFF,TGCGCCAGCAGCCTCCGGACAGGTAGGAGCTCCTACAATGAGCAGTTCTTC,TRBV5-1,TRBD1,NA,TRBJ2-1,17
CASSPREGVSFGYTF,TGCGCCAGCAGCCCCCGGGAGGGGGTGAGTTTTGGCTACACCTTC,TRBV4-3,NA,NA,TRBJ1-2,15
CAWSVGGGGLEQYF,TGTGCCTGGAGTGTAGGAGGAGGGGGCCTCGAGCAGTACTTC,TRBV30,NA,few,TRBJ2-7,14
CASSSVGDTDYEQYF,TGTGCCAGCAGCAGTGTAGGGGACACGGACTACGAGCAGTACTTC,TRBV7-2,NA,NA,TRBJ2-7,15
CASSPLLGGQNTEAFF,TGTGCCAGCTCACCACTGCTCGGGGGGCAGAACACTGAAGCTTTCTTT,TRBV18,NA,NA,TRBJ1-1,16
CASSPKGQGSEKLFF,TGTGCCAGCTCACCTAAGGGACAGGGAAGCGAAAAACTGTTTTTT,TRBV18,TRBD1,NA,TRBJ1-4,15
CASRDRQGGSPLHF,TGTGCCAGCAGGGATAGACAGGGAGGTTCACCCCTCCACTTT,TRBV6-5,TRBD1,few,TRBJ1-6,14
CASSAGLGRDTIYF,TGTGCCAGCAGCGCGGGCCTTGGGAGGGACACCATATATTTT,TRBV7-8,NA,many,TRBJ1-3,14
CASSSGTGYGEKLFF,TGTGCCAGCAGCTCGGGGACAGGGTATGGTGAAAAACTGTTTTTT,TRBV7-2,TRBD1,few,TRBJ1-4,15
CASSFGGTGELFF,TGTGCCAGCAGCTTTGGAGGCACCGGGGAGCTGTTTTTT,TRBV5-4,NA,NA,TRBJ2-2,13
CASSPRDSFTDTQYF,TGTGCCAGCAGCCCCAGGGACAGCTTCACAGATACGCAGTATTTT,TRBV11-2,TRBD1,NA,TRBJ2-3,15
CATSNIKAGGNEQYF,TGTGCCACCAGCAATATAAAGGCGGGAGGGAACGAGCAGTACTTC,TRBV15,TRBD2,NA,TRBJ2-7,15
CASSQGASGGTDTQYF,TGTGCCAGCAGCCAGGGGGCTAGCGGGGGCACAGATACGCAGTATTTT,TRBV7-2,NA,NA,TRBJ2-3,16
CASSSEREGLLGEQYF,TGTGCCAGCAGCTCCGAGCGGGAGGGCCTATTAGGCGAGCAGTACTTC,TRBV5-4,TRBD2,NA,TRBJ2-7,16
CASSYGTGGYEQYF,TGTGCCAGCAGTTACGGGACAGGGGGCTACGAGCAGTACTTC,TRBV6-6,TRBD1,NA,TRBJ2-7,14
CASSVDRNGELFF,TGCGCCAGCAGCGTCGACAGAAACGGGGAGCTGTTTTTT,TRBV5-1,NA,NA,TRBJ2-2,13